The 22 T cell receptor beta chains presented below share a single source sample, sequenced in a study of T cells after posttransplantation cyclophosphamide. Here immunoSEQ multiplex PCR was the method, and the copy in TCRdb shows in-frame clones only, minus some. The data show 25,000 or so clones, about 82% seen once. Specimen: PBMCs. The receptors here all came from a woman aged 60-70 years with a blood cancer, CMV-positive, and with a related stem cell donor.

The chain joins TRBV19 to TRBJ1-3; 7 bases line up with TRBD1. The CDR3 runs to 14 residues. The germline V gene encodes CDR1 LNHDA and CDR2 SQIVND (reference sequence). The V gene end was trimmed by 7 bases and the J gene end by 3 bases; junction bases not matched to a gene: 6. CDR3 coding DNA: TGTGCCAGTATAAAGGGGGCGAGTGGAAACACCATATATTTT. Protein: CASIKGASGNTIYF.

This chain joins TRBV6-4 and TRBJ2-1; D may be TRBD2 (6 bases). CDR3 length: 14 amino acids. With 3 bases removed from V and 3 bases from J, the gap between germline ends came to 9 bases. From germline, CDR1 is MRHNA and CDR2 SNTAGT. CDR3 bases: TGTGCCAGCAGTGAACGGGAGAGCTACAATGAGCAGTTCTTC. Amino acid sequence: CASSERESYNEQFF.

The chain is built from TRBV11-2 and TRBJ2-4, with TRBD2 identical over 8 bases. Germline CDR1 reads SGHAT; CDR2 reads FQNNGV. This CDR3 is 18 amino acids long. Unmatched junction bases numbered 13, after V lost 4 bases and J lost 2 bases. The CDR3 here is CASSSLAGGQWSKNIQYF. DNA for the CDR3: TGTGCCAGCAGCTCCTTGGCGGGAGGCCAGTGGTCCAAAAACATTCAGTACTTC. Filled out from reference TRBV11-2 and TRBJ2-4, the complete variable domain reads EAGVAQSPRYKIIEKRQSVAFWCNPISGHATLYWYQQILGQGPKLLIQFQNNGVVDDSQLPKDRFSAERLKGVDSTLKIQPAKLEDSAVYLCASSSLAGGQWSKNIQYFGAGTRLSVL.

The chain has TRBV5-1 and TRBJ2-7; D perhaps matches TRBD2 (5 bases). The V gene lost 4 bases and the J gene lost 3 bases, with 11 bases spanning the gap. CDR1 and CDR2 from the germline V gene are SGHRS and YFSETQ. CDR3 length: 13 residues. The CDR3 protein is CASSLGRDYEQYF. The CDR3 DNA sequence: TGCGCCAGCAGCCTCGGTCGGGACTACGAGCAGTACTTC.

The chain uses TRBV30 and TRBJ2-7, with D perhaps TRBD2 (6 bases). Deletions cut 1 base from V and 6 bases from J, with 16 bases between. The CDR3 is 14 amino acids. Germline V gene lookup returns CDR1 GTSNPN and CDR2 SVGIG (reference sequence). CDR3 DNA: TGTGCCTGGAGTGCCGGCGGGAAATTAGCCGAGCAGTACTTC. Protein product: CAWSAGGKLAEQYF.

V gene TRBV12-5 combines with J gene TRBJ1-4, with 9 bases fitting TRBD1. Germline trimming cut 6 bases from V and 8 bases from J; bases unmatched to any gene: 7. The CDR3 is 14 residues long. Germline V CDR1 and CDR2: LGHNT, FRNRAP. The CDR3 loop reads CASGNGQGFEKLFF. CDR3 nucleotides: TGTGCTAGTGGCAACGGACAGGGGTTCGAAAAACTGTTTTTT.

The chain couples TRBV5-1 to TRBJ2-7; a possible D gene is TRBD1 (5 bases). With 4 bases removed from V and 3 bases from J, the gap between germline ends came to 14 bases. The germline CDR1 and CDR2 sequences are SGHRS and YFSETQ. The CDR3 consists of 14 residues. CDR3 loop: CASSLGDSDYEQYF. In nucleotides, the CDR3 is TGCGCCAGCAGCCTTGGCGACAGTGACTACGAGCAGTACTTC. The full variable domain, completed using reference TRBV5-1 and TRBJ2-7, is KAGVTQTPRYLIKTRGQQVTLSCSPISGHRSVSWYQQTPGQGLQFLFEYFSETQRNKGNFPGRFSGRQFSNSRSEMNVSTLELGDSALYLCASSLGDSDYEQYFGPGTRLTVT.

The V and J genes are TRBV14 and TRBJ1-1; 7 bases are a match to TRBD1. This CDR3 region has 16 residues. V lost 1 base and J lost 2; bases outside the gene matches: 7. CDR1 is SGHDN and CDR2 is FVKESK in the germline V gene. The CDR3 DNA sequence: TGTGCCAGCAGCCAAGTCGGGACAGCGGCCAACACTGAAGCTTTCTTT. This translates into CASSQVGTAANTEAFF. The full variable domain, with the rest looked up from reference TRBV14 and TRBJ1-1, is EAGVTQFPSHSVIEKGQTVTLRCDPISGHDNLYWYRRVMGKEIKFLLHFVKESKQDESGMPNNRFLAERTGGTYSTLKVQPAELEDSGVYFCASSQVGTAANTEAFFGQGTRLTVV.

V gene TRBV5-1 combines with J gene TRBJ1-1; D unresolved. The length of the CDR3 is 15 residues. Trimming pared 1 base from V and 8 bases from J, leaving 18 bases between. Looked up from germline, CDR1 is SGHRS and CDR2 is YFSETQ. CDR3 sequence reads: CASSLIAPDETEAFF. The CDR3 nucleotides read TGCGCCAGCAGCTTGATCGCGCCAGACGAGACAGAAGCTTTCTTT.

This clone was recorded only once. The chain links TRBV5-1 to TRBJ1-1, with D perhaps TRBD1 (6 bases). CDR1 SGHRS and CDR2 YFSETQ come from the germline V gene. The length of the CDR3 is 15 residues. Trimming removed 4 bases from V and 4 bases from J, with 17 bases in between. Written as DNA, the CDR3 is TGCGCCAGCAGCCACGGGGGGGGGCCGAGCACTGAAGCTTTCTTT. Translated, it gives CASSHGGGPSTEAFF.

This clone was detected only a few times. V is TRBV6-1 and J is TRBJ1-1; perhaps TRBD1 as D (5 bases). This CDR3 comprises 14 residues. In germline, CDR1 is MNHNS, CDR2 SASEGT. The CDR3 reads CVTNGANRNTEAFF. CDR3 sequence (DNA): TGTGTCACGAATGGGGCCAACCGGAACACTGAAGCTTTCTTT.

This chain links TRBV19 with TRBJ2-3; 10 nucleotides agree with TRBD2. Per the germline V gene, CDR1 is LNHDA and CDR2 is SQIVND (reference sequence). This CDR3 comprises 16 residues. V dropped 1 base and J dropped 8; count of bases not matched to a gene: 9. CDR3 residues: CASSIVAGGLSSTQYF. The CDR3 DNA follows: TGTGCCAGTAGTATAGTAGCGGGAGGACTTTCGTCTACGCAGTATTTT.

The chain joins TRBV5-4 to TRBJ2-1; no clear D. There are 13 residues in the CDR3. The ends were cut back, 4 bases at V and 9 bases at J, with 14 bases in the middle. Germline V gene lookup returns CDR1 SGHNT and CDR2 YYREEE (reference sequence). This chain's CDR3 is CASSLLGSSEQFF. The CDR3 DNA follows: TGTGCCAGCAGCCTCCTAGGATCTAGTGAGCAGTTCTTC. Full variable domain (outside the CDR3, taken from reference TRBV5-4 and TRBJ2-1): ETGVTQSPTHLIKTRGQQVTLRCSSQSGHNTVSWYQQALGQGPQFIFQYYREEENGRGNFPPRFSGLQFPNYSSELNVNALELDDSALYLCASSLLGSSEQFFGPGTRLTVL.

The genes are TRBV18 and TRBJ2-7; TRBD2 matches 8 bases. Trimming took 3 bases from V and 3 from J; bases not matched to a gene: 4. The CDR3 has 14 residues. The V gene's germline CDR1 is KGHSH and CDR2 LQKENI. The CDR3 DNA reads as TGTGCCAGCTCACCGGGACTAGTCAACTACGAGCAGTACTTC. It yields the protein CASSPGLVNYEQYF.

This clone has more than one count but fewer than ten. V usage is TRBV10-2 and J usage is TRBJ2-4; D might be TRBD2 (5 bases). Germline V gene sequence: CDR1 WSHSY, CDR2 SAAADI. The CDR3 is 14 amino acids. The V end was cut by 3 bases, the J end by 9 bases, with 15 bases between. CDR3 residues: CASSDPPSGTIQYF. CDR3 sequence (DNA): TGCGCCAGCAGTGACCCTCCATCGGGAACCATTCAGTACTTC.

The chain has TRBV2 and TRBJ2-3; TRBD1 matches 7 bases. The J segment lost 3 bases and the V segment lost 7 bases, leaving 4 bases of the junction unmatched. CDR1 is SNHLY, CDR2 FYNNEI, per germline. The CDR3 is 13 residues long. DNA for the CDR3: TGTGCCAGCACTAGACAGGGTACAGATACGCAGTATTTT. Translating gives CASTRQGTDTQYF.

The chain joins TRBV7-9 to TRBJ2-5; 7 bases line up with TRBD2. This CDR3 is built from 15 residues. The trim removed 6 bases at V and 5 bases at J, leaving 12 bases unmatched. Looked up from germline, CDR1 is SEHNR and CDR2 is FQNEAQ (reference sequence). The CDR3 region is CASRPYLGGGETQYF. CDR3 coding DNA: TGTGCCAGCAGGCCATACCTTGGGGGAGGGGAGACCCAGTACTTC.

V and J are TRBV6-6 and TRBJ2-7; D is ambiguous. CDR3 length: 11 residues. CDR1 is MNHNY and CDR2 is SVGAGI in the germline V gene (reference sequence). V was trimmed by 5 bases and J by 1 base, leaving 3 bases between them. The CDR3 DNA reads TGTGCCAGCAGTCCTTCCTACGAGCAGTACTTC. This encodes CASSPSYEQYF.

The chain has TRBV29-1 and TRBJ1-2; the D is unclear. This CDR3 contains 13 residues. Germline lookup yields CDR1 SQVTM and CDR2 ANQGSEA. The V end lost 4 bases, the J end lost 6 bases, and 15 bases lay between the germline ends. CDR3: CSVGNGEGNGYTF. In DNA, the CDR3 is TGCAGCGTTGGCAACGGTGAGGGAAATGGCTACACCTTC.

The J gene is TRBJ2-7, the V gene TRBV5-1; no clear D. Germline assignment: CDR1 SGHRS and CDR2 YFSETQ. V was shortened by 0 bases and J by 2 bases, with 6 bases between the two germline ends. The CDR3 consists of 13 residues. The CDR3 sequence: CASSLGEPYEQYF. In DNA form, the CDR3 reads TGCGCCAGCAGCTTGGGAGAACCCTACGAGCAGTACTTC.

The J gene is TRBJ1-3, the V gene TRBV5-1; 10 nucleotides line up with TRBD1. The V gene's germline CDR1 is SGHRS and CDR2 YFSETQ. After removal of 4 bases from V and 5 bases from J, the junction contained 9 bases not matched to a gene. The CDR3 has 16 residues. The CDR3 bases are TGCGCCAGCAGCCCAGGGACAGGGGCGCCAAGAAACACCATATATTTT. Residues: CASSPGTGAPRNTIYF. Variable domain in full (rest from reference TRBV5-1 and TRBJ1-3): KAGVTQTPRYLIKTRGQQVTLSCSPISGHRSVSWYQQTPGQGLQFLFEYFSETQRNKGNFPGRFSGRQFSNSRSEMNVSTLELGDSALYLCASSPGTGAPRNTIYFGEGSWLTVV.

This clone turned up a few times. The V gene is TRBV10-2, the J gene TRBJ1-1, with D possibly TRBD1 on 6 matching bases. The CDR3 covers 13 residues. Between the trimmed V and J ends, which lost 5 bases and 0 bases, there was a span of 7 bases. Germline lookup yields CDR1 WSHSY and CDR2 SAAADI. The CDR3 protein is CASSNRVNTEAFF. CDR3 coding DNA: TGCGCCAGCAGTAACAGGGTGAACACTGAAGCTTTCTTT.